This T cell receptor beta chain is from a study of breast tumors, draining lymph nodes, adjacent tissues. This clonotype was recorded many times. Antigen unknown. Trimming took off 0 bases at V and 1 base at J, with 16 bases between the two ends. The length of the CDR3 is 18 residues. Germline CDR1 and CDR2: MNHNS and SASEGT. Study results and caveats: Tumors had less TCR diversity than lymph nodes, more than nontumor tissue. Tumor and nontumor repertoires were significantly more similar in luminal-like than in basal-like breast cancer. Tumor T cell lymph node origin was a supported hypothesis, not proven.

One entry per CDR3 protein, called by TCRdb with MiXCR from the multiplex PCR reads. This table has about 20,000 distinct CDR3 sequences, around two fifths appearing once. Material for sequencing was breast tumor tissue. The sequence was collected from a female donor with breast cancer. Some clones in this sample may be carry-over from other donors' samples. This chain joins TRBV6-1 and TRBJ1-5, with TRBD1 as a possible D gene (5 bases). The CDR3 DNA sequence: TGTGCCAGCAGTGAAGCGGGCCAGGGCTATACGAGCAATCAGCCCCAGCATTTT. It yields the protein CASSEAGQGYTSNQPQHF.